This passage covers 25 T cell receptor beta chains from one sample sequenced in a study of T cells in Graves' hyperthyroidism and ophthalmopathy. Amplification targeted TCR beta CDR3 regions from RNA transcripts. The HTBI primer set served for first-round RT-PCR of the TCR CDR3. Each CDR3 protein is one row after TCRdb ran MiXCR on the multiplex PCR reads. The sample has roughly 500,000 distinct CDR3 sequences, 35% to 50% seen once. What was sequenced was peripheral blood or thyroid tissue (not recorded which). The receptors here all came from an adult woman with Graves' disease, either hyperthyroidism or ophthalmopathy (not recorded which).

This clonotype occurred many times. The CDR3 sequence: CASSVYSQETQYF. In DNA form, the CDR3 reads TGTGCCAGCAGCGTATACAGTCAAGAGACCCAGTACTTC. The chain employs TRBV9 and TRBJ2-5, with D unresolved. This CDR3 has 13 amino acids. From germline, CDR1 is SGDLS and CDR2 YYNGEE. Trimming cost V 1 base and J 2 bases, with 6 bases left between them.

The chain uses TRBV13 and TRBJ2-7; no firm D call. V lost 6 bases to trimming and J lost 0 bases, with 12 bases between them. The CDR3 consists of 14 residues. Per germline, CDR1 PRHDT and CDR2 FYEKMQ (reference sequence). The CDR3: CASRPLGGSYEQYF. In DNA form, the CDR3 reads TGTGCCAGCAGGCCCCTGGGCGGCTCCTACGAGCAGTACTTC.

The chain couples TRBV20-1 to TRBJ2-5, with D hard to call. CDR1 DFQATT and CDR2 SNEGSKA come from the germline V gene (reference sequence). Trimming took 3 bases from V and 5 from J, leaving 7 bases between them. CDR3 size: 11 residues. CDR3 residues: CSASPVETQYF. In DNA, the CDR3 is TGCAGTGCTAGTCCGGTTGAGACCCAGTACTTC.

V usage is TRBV29-1 and J usage is TRBJ2-5; 8 bases map to TRBD2. V dropped 8 bases and J dropped 1; count of bases not matched to a gene: 9. The CDR3 extends over 14 amino acids. The germline CDR1 and CDR2 sequences are SQVTM and ANQGSEA. CDR3 residues: CSLASGGAQETQYF. The CDR3 nucleotides read TGCAGCTTAGCTTCGGGGGGGGCCCAAGAGACCCAGTACTTC.

V is TRBV2 and J is TRBJ2-3; TRBD1 aligns across 7 bases. Germline V gene data show CDR1 as SNHLY and CDR2 as FYNNEI. This CDR3 has 13 amino acids. Germline trimming cut 6 bases from V and 9 bases from J; bases unmatched to any gene: 9. Here the CDR3 DNA reads TGTGCCAGCAGGGGGGACAGTCCACCGACGCAGTATTTT. Its protein product is CASRGDSPPTQYF.

The CDR3, as DNA: TGTGCCAGCAGCTTAATCCCGGGGACGTGGTTGTTTTTT. This sequence encodes CASSLIPGTWLFF. V is TRBV7-3 and J is TRBJ1-4, with TRBD1 as a possible D gene (5 bases). V lost 1 base, J lost 15 bases, and 15 bases lay in between. The CDR3 totals 13 residues. CDR1 is SGHTA, CDR2 FQGTGA, per germline.

This clonotype was seen at least ten times. The rearrangement joins TRBV5-4 to TRBJ2-5; D gene ambiguous. Germline CDR1 is SGHNT and CDR2 is YYREEE (reference sequence). Trimming cost V 5 bases and J 5 bases, with 16 bases left between them. The CDR3 runs 14 residues. DNA for the CDR3: TGTGCCAGCAGTTCACGGACGGGTGCGGAGACCCAGTACTTC. The encoded protein is CASSSRTGAETQYF.

V usage is TRBV7-9 and J usage is TRBJ2-5; 8 bases agree with TRBD1. After removal of 4 bases from V and 6 bases from J, the junction contained 7 bases not matched to a gene. CDR1 and CDR2 from the germline V gene are SEHNR and FQNEAQ (reference sequence). The CDR3 covers 14 residues. CDR3: CASSWGQAGKTQYF. The CDR3 DNA is TGTGCCAGCAGCTGGGGACAGGCCGGGAAGACCCAGTACTTC. The full variable domain, completed using reference TRBV7-9 and TRBJ2-5, is DTGVSQNPRHKITKRGQNVTFRCDPISEHNRLYWYRQTLGQGPEFLTYFQNEAQLEKSRLLSDRFSAERPKGSFSTLEIQRTEQGDSAMYLCASSWGQAGKTQYFGPGTRLLVL.

This clonotype was detected a few times. This chain links TRBV6-2 or TRBV6-3 with TRBJ2-7; D gene uncertain. The ends were cut back, 2 bases at V and 5 bases at J, with 7 bases in the middle. CDR3 length equals 12 residues. Per the germline V gene, CDR1 is MNHEY and CDR2 is SVGEGT. CDR3 sequence reads: CASSYTGDEQYF. The CDR3 nucleotides are TGTGCCAGCAGTTACACGGGTGACGAGCAGTACTTC.

This chain joins TRBV29-1 and TRBJ2-7, with 16 bases identical to TRBD2. The CDR3 runs 14 residues. Germline V gives CDR1 SQVTM, CDR2 ANQGSEA. V was pared by 6 bases and J by 6 bases, with 5 bases of the junction left unmatched. The CDR3 nucleotides are TGCAGCGTGGCTGGGACTAGCGGGAGGGTCGAGCAGTACTTC. This encodes CSVAGTSGRVEQYF.

This clonotype came up many times. This chain uses TRBV9 with TRBJ2-2, with D possibly matching TRBD1 (6 bases). The V gene's germline CDR1 is SGDLS and CDR2 YYNGEE. V lost 0 bases and J 6 bases, leaving 12 bases between the germline ends. This CDR3 spans 15 amino acids. This CDR3 is CASSVEAGVAGELFF. DNA of the CDR3: TGTGCCAGCAGCGTAGAGGCAGGGGTAGCCGGGGAGCTGTTTTTT.

The genes are TRBV9 and TRBJ1-5; D might be TRBD1 (5 bases). Per the germline V gene, CDR1 is SGDLS and CDR2 is YYNGEE. The CDR3 is 14 amino acids. V shed 3 bases and J shed 3 bases, with 10 bases lying between them. The CDR3 DNA reads as TGTGCCAGCAGCGAGGGGCCAAACAATCAGCCCCAGCATTTT. Its translation: CASSEGPNNQPQHF.

This clonotype was seen a handful of times. The V call is TRBV20-1, the J call TRBJ2-5; no reliable D call. The CDR3 is 13 amino acids. V gave up 1 base and J gave up 5 bases, with 11 bases separating them. Germline CDR1 reads DFQATT; CDR2 reads SNEGSKA (reference sequence). The chain's CDR3 is CSARGVGIETQYF. The CDR3 DNA is TGCAGTGCTAGAGGGGTTGGGATCGAGACCCAGTACTTC.

This clonotype was seen ten or more times. The rearrangement links TRBV7-2 to TRBJ2-5; no definite D call. The CDR3 runs to 17 residues. Germline lookup yields CDR1 SGHTA and CDR2 FQGNSA. Trimming pared 1 base from V and 5 bases from J, leaving 20 bases between. The chain's CDR3 is CASSLDSRGSLGETQYF. In nucleotides, the CDR3 is TGTGCCAGCAGCTTAGATAGTCGTGGCAGCCTGGGGGAGACCCAGTACTTC.

At least ten counts were recorded for this clonotype. This chain joins TRBV5-1 and TRBJ1-2; tentatively, D is TRBD1 (6 bases). V was trimmed by 6 bases and J by 4 bases, leaving 16 bases between them. The CDR3 contains 14 residues. CDR1 is SGHRS, CDR2 YFSETQ, per germline. The CDR3 protein is CASTPGGGAYGYTF. The CDR3 nucleotides read TGCGCCAGCACCCCGGGTGGGGGCGCCTATGGCTACACCTTC.

J is TRBJ1-1 and V is TRBV24-1; possible D gene TRBD1, 5 bases. CDR3 length: 16 amino acids. The ends were cut back, 5 bases at V and 0 bases at J, with 15 bases in the middle. Germline-derived CDR1 and CDR2 are KGHDR and SFDVKD. CDR3 residues: CATSAPGSYMNTEAFF. The DNA for the CDR3 is TGTGCCACCAGTGCTCCAGGGTCATATATGAACACTGAAGCTTTCTTT.

The chain joins TRBV20-1 to TRBJ1-4; no firm D call. This CDR3 comprises 13 residues. From germline, CDR1 is DFQATT and CDR2 SNEGSKA (reference sequence). The V gene lost 2 bases and the J gene lost 6 bases, with 10 bases spanning the gap. The CDR3 DNA sequence: TGCAGTGCTAGACCCGTCGGGTATGAAAAACTGTTTTTT. As protein: CSARPVGYEKLFF.

V usage is TRBV29-1 and J usage is TRBJ1-1; D may be TRBD1 (6 bases). V lost 0 bases and J 4 bases, leaving 9 bases between the germline ends. Looked up from germline, CDR1 is SQVTM and CDR2 is ANQGSEA. This CDR3 is built from 13 residues. Written as DNA, the CDR3 is TGCAGCGTTGAAGAAGGGGGAGGCACTGAAGCTTTCTTT. This sequence encodes CSVEEGGGTEAFF.

Many counts were recorded for this clonotype. The rearrangement links TRBV7-9 to TRBJ1-5, with 8 bases identical to TRBD1. The CDR3 sequence is 16 residues long. The germline V gene encodes CDR1 SEHNR and CDR2 FQNEAQ (reference sequence). V lost 1 base, J lost 4 bases, and 6 bases stayed unmatched. CDR3 sequence (DNA): TGTGCCAGCAGCTTAGGGAGCAGGGGGCGGAATCAGCCCCAGCATTTT. Protein sequence: CASSLGSRGRNQPQHF.

The chain links TRBV7-8 to TRBJ2-3, with 8 positions matching TRBD1. Germline loops: CDR1 SGHVS, CDR2 FQNEAQ. V lost 5 bases to trimming and J lost 0 bases; unmatched junction nucleotides: 7. CDR3 length equals 16 residues. Written as DNA, the CDR3 is TGTGCCAGCAGCCTTACCGGGACAGGCAGCACAGATACGCAGTATTTT. Translated, it gives CASSLTGTGSTDTQYF. The full variable domain, its missing parts supplied by reference TRBV7-8 and TRBJ2-3, is GAGVSQSPRYKVAKRGQDVALRCDPISGHVSLFWYQQALGQGPEFLTYFQNEAQLDKSGLPSDRFFAERPEGSVSTLKIQRTQQEDSAVYLCASSLTGTGSTDTQYFGPGTRLTVL.

A single count supports this clonotype. The genes are TRBV9 and TRBJ2-7, with D perhaps matching TRBD2 (5 bases). CDR1 and CDR2 from the germline V gene are SGDLS and YYNGEE. Trimming took 5 bases from V and 2 from J, leaving 14 bases between them. This CDR3 region has 14 residues. This chain's CDR3 is CASSPRRGAYEQYF. CDR3 sequence (DNA): TGTGCCAGCAGTCCCCGACGGGGAGCCTACGAGCAGTACTTC. The whole variable domain, filled in from reference TRBV9 and TRBJ2-7, reads DSGVTQTPKHLITATGQRVTLRCSPRSGDLSVYWYQQSLDQGLQFLIQYYNGEERAKGNILERFSAQQFPDLHSELNLSSLELGDSALYFCASSPRRGAYEQYFGPGTRLTVT.

The rearrangement links TRBV20-1 to TRBJ2-7; no firm D call. The CDR3 consists of 15 residues. V lost 4 bases and J lost 2, with 18 bases in between. Per germline, CDR1 DFQATT and CDR2 SNEGSKA (reference sequence). The CDR3, as DNA: TGCAGTGCTACCTCAAGCCCCCCAAAGGCCTACGAGCAGTACTTC. This encodes CSATSSPPKAYEQYF.

The sample holds many counts of this clonotype. The CDR3 DNA reads as TGCAGCGTCTCGGACAGCACTGGAAACACCATATATTTT. Translation gives CSVSDSTGNTIYF. V usage is TRBV29-1 and J usage is TRBJ1-3; the D gene is possibly TRBD1 (6 bases). The ends were cut back, 6 bases at V and 2 bases at J, with 11 bases in the middle. Looked up from germline, CDR1 is SQVTM and CDR2 is ANQGSEA. The CDR3 runs 13 residues.

The J gene is TRBJ1-2, the V gene TRBV30; D not certain. V was clipped by 3 bases and J by 4 bases, with 12 bases between them. This CDR3 has 13 amino acids. The germline V gene encodes CDR1 GTSNPN and CDR2 SVGIG (reference sequence). The CDR3, as DNA: TGTGCCTGGAGCCCCTTTGGGAGCTATGGCTACACCTTC. Protein sequence: CAWSPFGSYGYTF.

This clonotype was detected ten times or more. The CDR3 sequence is CASMLNTEAFF. CDR3 nucleotide sequence: TGTGCCAGCATGCTGAACACTGAAGCTTTCTTT. The V and J genes are TRBV2 and TRBJ1-1; no reliable D call. Trimming shortened V by 7 bases and J by 0 bases, and 3 bases separated the two germline ends. The length of the CDR3 is 11 residues. Germline CDR1 reads SNHLY; CDR2 reads FYNNEI.